This T cell receptor beta chain was sequenced during a study of cytomegalovirus exposure and HLA in healthy donors. A multiplex PCR was run with 60 Vbeta primers and 13 Jbeta primers. Assay: immunoSEQ multiplex PCR; the TCRdb copy retains only in-frame clones and omits some. The table includes some 130,000 clones, about two thirds detected once. The TCR was taken from a man aged 50-60 years in good health and CMV-seropositive. Sequencing used PBMCs.

The CDR3 nucleotides are TGTGCCAGCAGCTTCGGGGACAGGGGTAACTATGGCTACACCTTC. Translated, it gives CASSFGDRGNYGYTF. The chain couples TRBV5-4 to TRBJ1-2, with 10 bases that match TRBD1. V gave up 2 bases and J gave up 1 base; unmatched junction bases: 2. Germline values: CDR1 SGHNT, CDR2 YYREEE (reference sequence). The CDR3 has 15 amino acids.